This T cell receptor beta chain is from a study of response to subunit inactivated influenza vaccine. The ends lost 0 bases at V and 6 bases at J; junction bases unmatched: 8. This CDR3 has 15 amino acids. One entry per CDR3 protein, called by TCRdb with MiXCR from the RT-PCR reads. The sample lists almost 600,000 distinct CDR3 sequences, 12% to 15% occurring once. On this clonotype itself: Antigen: not known.

Study-wide findings and caveats: The authors suggested that few new T cells are recruited per seasonal influenza vaccination.

This receptor was identified in a man in his fifties or sixties who received an inactivated influenza vaccine. The specimen comprised PBMCs from blood, sampled about 13 days after vaccination. V and J are TRBV12-3 or TRBV12-4 and TRBJ2-7; 7 bases are a match to TRBD1. This chain's CDR3 is CASSLAVVGGGEQYF. The CDR3 DNA follows: TGTGCCAGCAGTTTAGCGGTAGTAGGGGGCGGCGAGCAGTACTTC.